This is a list of T cell receptor beta chains from one sample in a study of cytomegalovirus exposure and HLA in healthy donors. Using immunoSEQ multiplex PCR, the repertoire was profiled, and TCRdb retains in-frame clones only, with some absent. The sample includes 150,000 or so clones, about 80% of them seen just once. Sequencing was performed on PBMCs. All receptors come from a man aged 25-40 years in good health and CMV-seropositive. Both conserved end residues are part of each CDR3. A D gene is named only where the DNA matches it firmly. Part of the rows lack a size; the others show once, few, many or a class for expanded clones.

>TRBV5-5|NA|NA|TRBJ2-2
CASSLDVGGTGELFF
TGTGCCAGCAGCTTGGATGTGGGGGGCACCGGGGAGCTGTTTTTT
>TRBV19|TRBD1|NA|TRBJ2-2
CASSHYQSARTGDTGELFF
TGTGCCAGTAGTCATTACCAATCAGCTAGGACAGGCGACACCGGGGAGCTGTTTTTT
>TRBV4-1|NA|few|TRBJ2-2
CASSHGDSNTGELFF
TGCGCCAGCAGCCACGGGGACTCAAACACCGGGGAGCTGTTTTTT
>TRBV27|NA|NA|TRBJ1-1
CASSLLSGSEAFF
TGTGCCAGCAGTTTATTGAGCGGTTCCGAAGCTTTCTTT
>TRBV28|NA|NA|TRBJ1-1
CASSLSTNTEAFF
TGTGCCAGCAGTTTATCAACAAACACTGAAGCTTTCTTT
>TRBV2|TRBD1|NA|TRBJ1-5
CASRGQSNQPQHF
TGTGCCAGCAGGGGACAGAGCAATCAGCCCCAGCATTTT
>TRBV6-1|NA|NA|TRBJ1-1
CASSRQVYTEAFF
TGTGCCAGCAGTAGACAGGTCTATACTGAAGCTTTCTTT
>TRBV27|NA|NA|TRBJ2-7
CASREQGNEQYF
TGTGCCAGCAGAGAACAGGGTAACGAGCAGTACTTC
>TRBV6-5|TRBD2|NA|TRBJ2-7
CASSYGTIPYEQYF
TGTGCCAGCAGCTACGGGACTATACCATACGAGCAGTACTTC
>TRBV2|TRBD2|NA|TRBJ2-7
CASRSTSGGYEQYF
TGTGCCAGCAGGTCAACTAGCGGGGGCTACGAGCAGTACTTC
>TRBV28|TRBD2|NA|TRBJ2-7
CASSLPRIGLANVEQYF
TGTGCCAGCAGTTTACCCCGAATCGGACTAGCTAATGTCGAGCAGTACTTC